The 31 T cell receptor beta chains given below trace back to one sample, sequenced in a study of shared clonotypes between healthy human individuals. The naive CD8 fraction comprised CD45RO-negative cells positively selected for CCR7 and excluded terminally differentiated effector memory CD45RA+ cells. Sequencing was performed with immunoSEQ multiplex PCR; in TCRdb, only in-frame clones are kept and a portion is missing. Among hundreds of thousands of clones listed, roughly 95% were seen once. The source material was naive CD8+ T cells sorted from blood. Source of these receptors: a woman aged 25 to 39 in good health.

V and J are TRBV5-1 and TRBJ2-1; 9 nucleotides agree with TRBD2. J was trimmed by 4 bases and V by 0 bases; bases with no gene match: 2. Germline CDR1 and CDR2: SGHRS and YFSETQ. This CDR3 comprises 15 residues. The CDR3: CASSLVSGGYNEQFF. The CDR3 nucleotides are TGCGCCAGCAGCTTGGTTAGCGGGGGATACAATGAGCAGTTCTTC.

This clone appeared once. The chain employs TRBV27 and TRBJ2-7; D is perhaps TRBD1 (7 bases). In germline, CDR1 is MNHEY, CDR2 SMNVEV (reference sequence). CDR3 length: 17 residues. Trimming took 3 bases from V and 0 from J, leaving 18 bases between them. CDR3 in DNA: TGTGCCAGCAGTTTCCTCAAAGGGGGGACAGTCTCCTACGAGCAGTACTTC. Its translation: CASSFLKGGTVSYEQYF.

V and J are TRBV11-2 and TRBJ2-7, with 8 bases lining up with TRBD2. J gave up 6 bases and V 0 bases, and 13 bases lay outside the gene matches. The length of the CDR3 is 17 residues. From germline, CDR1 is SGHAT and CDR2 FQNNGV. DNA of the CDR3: TGTGCCAGCAGCTTAGATCCCTATAGCGGGAAAGGGGGCGAGCAGTACTTC. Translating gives CASSLDPYSGKGGEQYF. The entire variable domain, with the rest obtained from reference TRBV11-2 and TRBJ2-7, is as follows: EAGVAQSPRYKIIEKRQSVAFWCNPISGHATLYWYQQILGQGPKLLIQFQNNGVVDDSQLPKDRFSAERLKGVDSTLKIQPAKLEDSAVYLCASSLDPYSGKGGEQYFGPGTRLTVT.

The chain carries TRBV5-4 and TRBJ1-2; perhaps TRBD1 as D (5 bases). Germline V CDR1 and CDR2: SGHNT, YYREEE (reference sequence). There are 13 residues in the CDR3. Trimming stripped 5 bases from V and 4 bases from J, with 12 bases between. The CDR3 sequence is CASRPDSIYGYTF. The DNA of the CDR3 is TGTGCCAGCAGACCCGACAGCATCTATGGCTACACCTTC. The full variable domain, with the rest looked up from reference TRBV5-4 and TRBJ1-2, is ETGVTQSPTHLIKTRGQQVTLRCSSQSGHNTVSWYQQALGQGPQFIFQYYREEENGRGNFPPRFSGLQFPNYSSELNVNALELDDSALYLCASRPDSIYGYTFGSGTRLTVV.

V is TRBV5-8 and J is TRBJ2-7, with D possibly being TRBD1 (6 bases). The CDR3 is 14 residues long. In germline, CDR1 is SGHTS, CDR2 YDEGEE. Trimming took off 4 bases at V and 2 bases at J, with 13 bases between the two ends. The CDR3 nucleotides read TGTGCCAGCAGCACCTACAGGGACGCCTACGAGCAGTACTTC. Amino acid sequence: CASSTYRDAYEQYF.

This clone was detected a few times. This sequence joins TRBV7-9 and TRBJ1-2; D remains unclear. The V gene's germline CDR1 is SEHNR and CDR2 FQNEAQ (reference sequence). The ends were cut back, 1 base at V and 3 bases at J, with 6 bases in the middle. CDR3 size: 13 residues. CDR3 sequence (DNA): TGTGCCAGCAGCTTAGGACTGGACTATGGCTACACCTTC. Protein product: CASSLGLDYGYTF.

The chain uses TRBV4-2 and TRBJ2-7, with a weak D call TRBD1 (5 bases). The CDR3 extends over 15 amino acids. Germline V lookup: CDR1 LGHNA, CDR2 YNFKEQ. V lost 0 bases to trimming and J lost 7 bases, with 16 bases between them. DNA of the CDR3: TGTGCCAGCAGCCAAGAGCTAACAGGCCGCTTGGAGCAGTACTTC. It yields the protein CASSQELTGRLEQYF.

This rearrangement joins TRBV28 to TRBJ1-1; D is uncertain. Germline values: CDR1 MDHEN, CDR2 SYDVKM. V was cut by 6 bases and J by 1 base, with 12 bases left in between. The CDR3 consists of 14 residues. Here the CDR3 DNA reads TGTGCCAGCAGCGCTTCCATTGCGAACACTGAAGCTTTCTTT. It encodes CASSASIANTEAFF. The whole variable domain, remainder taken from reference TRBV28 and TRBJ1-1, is DVKVTQSSRYLVKRTGEKVFLECVQDMDHENMFWYRQDPGLGLRLIYFSYDVKMKEKGDIPEGYSVSREKKERFSLILESASTNQTSMYLCASSASIANTEAFFGQGTRLTVV.

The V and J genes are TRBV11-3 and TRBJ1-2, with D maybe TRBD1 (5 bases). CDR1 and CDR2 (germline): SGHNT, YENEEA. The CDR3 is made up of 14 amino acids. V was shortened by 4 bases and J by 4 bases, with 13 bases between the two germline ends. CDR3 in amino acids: CASSSPATAYGYTF. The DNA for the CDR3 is TGTGCCAGCAGCTCCCCCGCGACAGCCTATGGCTACACCTTC.

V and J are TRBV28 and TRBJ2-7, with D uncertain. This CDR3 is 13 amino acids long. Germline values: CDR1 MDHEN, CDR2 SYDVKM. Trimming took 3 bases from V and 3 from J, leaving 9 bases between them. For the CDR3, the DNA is TGTGCCAGCAGTTTTGGAGACCACTACGAGCAGTACTTC. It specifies CASSFGDHYEQYF.

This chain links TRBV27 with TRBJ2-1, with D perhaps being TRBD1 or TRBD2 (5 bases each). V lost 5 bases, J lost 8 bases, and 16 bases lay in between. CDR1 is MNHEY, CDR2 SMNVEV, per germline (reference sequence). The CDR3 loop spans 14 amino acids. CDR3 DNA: TGTGCCAGCAGTCAGGGACGAGGTGGCGATGAGCAGTTCTTC. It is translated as CASSQGRGGDEQFF.

The CDR3 DNA reads TGCGCCAGCAGTAGGATGAATAGTGGCTACGAGCAGTACTTC. Its translation is CASSRMNSGYEQYF. The chain is built from TRBV5-1 and TRBJ2-7; no clear D. This CDR3 region has 14 residues. The V gene lost 5 bases and the J gene lost 3 bases, with 15 bases spanning the gap. The germline V gene has CDR1 SGHRS and CDR2 YFSETQ.

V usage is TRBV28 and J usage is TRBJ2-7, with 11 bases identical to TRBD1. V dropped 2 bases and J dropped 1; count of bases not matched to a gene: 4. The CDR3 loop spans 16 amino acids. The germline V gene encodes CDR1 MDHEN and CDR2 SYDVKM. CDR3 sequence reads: CASSLRDRGKSYEQYF. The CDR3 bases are TGTGCCAGCAGTTTAAGGGACAGGGGGAAGTCCTACGAGCAGTACTTC.

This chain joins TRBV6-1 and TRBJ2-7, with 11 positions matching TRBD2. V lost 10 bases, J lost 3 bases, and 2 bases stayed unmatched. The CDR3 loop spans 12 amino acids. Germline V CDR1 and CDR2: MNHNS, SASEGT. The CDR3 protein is CATTSGSYEQYF. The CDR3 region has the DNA TGTGCCACCACTAGCGGGAGCTACGAGCAGTACTTC.

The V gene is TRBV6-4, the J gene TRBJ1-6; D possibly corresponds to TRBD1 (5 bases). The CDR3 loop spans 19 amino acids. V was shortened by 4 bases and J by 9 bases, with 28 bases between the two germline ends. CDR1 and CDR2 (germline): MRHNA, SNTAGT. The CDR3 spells CASSGKVRSFGGAGSPLHF. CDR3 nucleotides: TGTGCCAGCAGTGGGAAGGTCCGGTCGTTCGGCGGGGCAGGTTCACCCCTCCACTTT.

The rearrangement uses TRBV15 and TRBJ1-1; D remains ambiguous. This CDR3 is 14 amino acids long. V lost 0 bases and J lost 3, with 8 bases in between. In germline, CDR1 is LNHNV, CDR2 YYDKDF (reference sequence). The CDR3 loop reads CATSRDPPYTEAFF. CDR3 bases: TGTGCCACCAGCAGAGATCCCCCTTACACTGAAGCTTTCTTT.

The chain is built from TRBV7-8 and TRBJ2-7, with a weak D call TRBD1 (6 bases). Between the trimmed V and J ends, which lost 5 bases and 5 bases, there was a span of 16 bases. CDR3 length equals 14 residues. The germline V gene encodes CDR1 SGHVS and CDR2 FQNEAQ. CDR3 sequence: CASSPPGTRHEQYF. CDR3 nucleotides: TGTGCCAGCAGCCCCCCCGGGACACGTCACGAGCAGTACTTC.

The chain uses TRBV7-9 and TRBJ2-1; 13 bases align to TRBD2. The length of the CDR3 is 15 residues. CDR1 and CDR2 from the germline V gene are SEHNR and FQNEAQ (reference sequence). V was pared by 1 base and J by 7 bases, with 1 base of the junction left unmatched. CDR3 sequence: CASSLGTSGSNEQFF. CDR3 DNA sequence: TGTGCCAGCAGCTTAGGGACTAGCGGGAGTAATGAGCAGTTCTTC. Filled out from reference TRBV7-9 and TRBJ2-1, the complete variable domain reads DTGVSQNPRHKITKRGQNVTFRCDPISEHNRLYWYRQTLGQGPEFLTYFQNEAQLEKSRLLSDRFSAERPKGSFSTLEIQRTEQGDSAMYLCASSLGTSGSNEQFFGPGTRLTVL.

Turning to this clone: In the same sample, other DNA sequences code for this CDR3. This chain's CDR3 is CASSTGRNQPQHF. For the CDR3, the DNA is TGTGCCAGCAGTACGGGTCGCAATCAGCCCCAGCATTTT. The chain couples TRBV6-5 to TRBJ1-5; D remains unclear. The CDR3 sequence is 13 residues long. Germline CDR1 reads MNHEY; CDR2 reads SVGAGI. The ends were cut back, 5 bases at V and 2 bases at J, with 7 bases in the middle.

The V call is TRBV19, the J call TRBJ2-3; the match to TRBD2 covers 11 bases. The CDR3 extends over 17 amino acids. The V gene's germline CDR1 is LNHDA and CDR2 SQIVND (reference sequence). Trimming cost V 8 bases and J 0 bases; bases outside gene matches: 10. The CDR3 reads CASGGTSGLASTDTQYF. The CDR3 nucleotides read TGTGCCAGTGGCGGGACTAGCGGCCTTGCTAGCACAGATACGCAGTATTTT.

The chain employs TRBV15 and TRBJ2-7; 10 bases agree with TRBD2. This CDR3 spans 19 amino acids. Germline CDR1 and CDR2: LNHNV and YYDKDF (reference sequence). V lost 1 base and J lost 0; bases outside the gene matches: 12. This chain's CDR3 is CATSRVVGLADRSSYEQYF. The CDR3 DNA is TGTGCCACCAGCAGAGTAGTAGGACTAGCGGATAGGAGCTCCTACGAGCAGTACTTC.

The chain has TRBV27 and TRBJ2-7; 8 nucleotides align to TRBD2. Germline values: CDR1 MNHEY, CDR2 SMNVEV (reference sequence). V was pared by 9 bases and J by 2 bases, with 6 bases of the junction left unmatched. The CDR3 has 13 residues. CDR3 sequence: CASRPGLAYEQYF. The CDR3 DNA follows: TGTGCCAGTCGTCCGGGACTAGCCTACGAGCAGTACTTC.

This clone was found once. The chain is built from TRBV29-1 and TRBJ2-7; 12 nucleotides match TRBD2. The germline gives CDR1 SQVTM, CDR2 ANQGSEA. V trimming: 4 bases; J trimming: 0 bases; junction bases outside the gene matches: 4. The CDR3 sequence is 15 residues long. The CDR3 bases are TGCAGCGTTGCTAGCGGGAGGGGATTCTCCTACGAGCAGTACTTC. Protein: CSVASGRGFSYEQYF.

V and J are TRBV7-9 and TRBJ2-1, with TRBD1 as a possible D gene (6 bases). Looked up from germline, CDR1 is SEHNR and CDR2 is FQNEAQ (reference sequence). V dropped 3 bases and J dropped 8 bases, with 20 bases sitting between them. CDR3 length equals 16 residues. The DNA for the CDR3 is TGTGCCAGCAGCTTTCAGGGGTCCGATAGGTGGGATGAGCAGTTCTTC. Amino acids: CASSFQGSDRWDEQFF. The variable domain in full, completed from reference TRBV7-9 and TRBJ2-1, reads DTGVSQNPRHKITKRGQNVTFRCDPISEHNRLYWYRQTLGQGPEFLTYFQNEAQLEKSRLLSDRFSAERPKGSFSTLEIQRTEQGDSAMYLCASSFQGSDRWDEQFFGPGTRLTVL.

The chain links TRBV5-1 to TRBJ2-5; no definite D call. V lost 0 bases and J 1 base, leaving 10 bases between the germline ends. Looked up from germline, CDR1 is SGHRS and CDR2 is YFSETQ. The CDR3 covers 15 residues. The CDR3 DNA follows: TGCGCCAGCAGCTTGGGGGCAAGCACCCAAGAGACCCAGTACTTC. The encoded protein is CASSLGASTQETQYF.

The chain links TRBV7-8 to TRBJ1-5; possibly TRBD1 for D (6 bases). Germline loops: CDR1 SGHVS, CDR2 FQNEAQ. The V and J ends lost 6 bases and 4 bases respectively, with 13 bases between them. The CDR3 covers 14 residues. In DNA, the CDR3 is TGTGCCAGCAGTTACCAGGGGCCGAATCAGCCCCAGCATTTT. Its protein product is CASSYQGPNQPQHF.

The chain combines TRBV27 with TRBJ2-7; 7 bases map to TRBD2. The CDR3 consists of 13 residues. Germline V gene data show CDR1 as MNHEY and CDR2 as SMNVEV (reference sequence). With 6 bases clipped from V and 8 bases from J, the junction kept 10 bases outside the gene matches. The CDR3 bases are TGTGCCAGCAGACCCGGGACTACGAGTCAGCAGTACTTC. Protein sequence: CASRPGTTSQQYF.

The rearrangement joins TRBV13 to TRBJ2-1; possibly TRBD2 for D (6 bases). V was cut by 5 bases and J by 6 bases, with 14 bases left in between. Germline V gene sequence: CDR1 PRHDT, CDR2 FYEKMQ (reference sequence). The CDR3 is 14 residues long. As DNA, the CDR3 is TGTGCCAGCAGCCCGGGACTTTACAGCAATGAGCAGTTCTTC. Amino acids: CASSPGLYSNEQFF.

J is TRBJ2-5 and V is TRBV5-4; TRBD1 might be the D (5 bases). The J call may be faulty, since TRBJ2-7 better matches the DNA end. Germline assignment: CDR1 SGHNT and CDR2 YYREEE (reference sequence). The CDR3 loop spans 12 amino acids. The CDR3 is CASSNAGYEQYF. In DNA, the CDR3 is TGTGCCAGCAGCAACGCAGGGTACGAGCAGTACTTC.

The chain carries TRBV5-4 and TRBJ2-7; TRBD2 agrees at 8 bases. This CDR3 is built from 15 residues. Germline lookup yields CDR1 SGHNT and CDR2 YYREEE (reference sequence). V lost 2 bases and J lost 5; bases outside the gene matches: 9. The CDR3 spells CASSFPGLEIHEQYF. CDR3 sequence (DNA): TGTGCCAGCAGCTTCCCGGGACTAGAGATACACGAGCAGTACTTC.

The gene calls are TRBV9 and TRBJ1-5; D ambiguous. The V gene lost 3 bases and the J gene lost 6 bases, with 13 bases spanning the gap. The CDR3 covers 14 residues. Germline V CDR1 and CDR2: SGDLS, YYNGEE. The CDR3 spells CASSEGGVSQPQHF. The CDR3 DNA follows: TGTGCCAGCAGCGAGGGTGGTGTGAGTCAGCCCCAGCATTTT.